This entry features one TCR beta chain sequence. This sample is part of a study of cytomegalovirus exposure and HLA in healthy donors. TCRdb's copy holds only in-frame clones and misses some; the assay was immunoSEQ multiplex PCR. The table includes about 120,000 clones, 90% to 97% detected once. V lost 7 bases and J 2 bases, leaving 13 bases between the germline ends. The CDR3 covers 13 residues. Germline CDR1 is SQVTM and CDR2 is ANQGSEA. The chain joins TRBV29-1 to TRBJ2-3; possibly TRBD1 for D (5 bases). The source of this sequence is a man aged 18 to 29 in good health and CMV-seronegative. Sequenced: PBMCs. CDR3 sequence reads: CSGGPRPTDTQYF. CDR3 bases: TGCAGCGGGGGCCCGCGGCCCACAGATACGCAGTATTTT.